This record looks at one TCR beta chain sequence and its context. The antigen remains undetermined. 60 Vbeta and 13 Jbeta primers were used in PCR. The repertoire was sequenced with immunoSEQ multiplex PCR; TCRdb's copy has only in-frame clones and lacks some. This table holds about 180,000 clones, roughly 88% found once. This sample stems from a study of cytomegalovirus exposure and HLA in healthy donors. Study-wide results and limits: Researchers reported in a later analysis that a missense DCLRE1C variant was tied to TCR beta V- and J-gene trimming. Later on, an analysis found that several of the most significant clusters appeared to be linked to common viral pathogens, which included parvovirus B19. The records held CMV serostatus as the only immune exposure information. In a later analysis, fewer than 20,000 TCR beta sequences were associated with HLA alleles at 0.05 false discovery rate.

The CDR3 spans 14 residues. Germline CDR1 and CDR2: LNHNV and YYDKDF (reference sequence). Trimming took 1 base from V and 10 from J, leaving 14 bases between them. The chain couples TRBV15 to TRBJ1-5; D gene ambiguous. The sequence was obtained from a boy aged 2 to 9 in good health and CMV-seronegative. The sample was PBMCs. The CDR3 protein is CATSRGGIRGPQHF. The CDR3 nucleotides read TGTGCCACCAGCAGAGGAGGAATCCGGGGTCCCCAGCATTTT.